The 28 T cell receptor beta chains presented below share a single source sample, sequenced in a study of T cell responses to AZD1222 COVID-19 vaccine. Produced via immunoSEQ multiplex PCR; TCRdb's table is partial and in-frame only. Of 100,000 to 150,000 clones listed, about 93% are singletons. The sequencing here drew on peripheral blood, taken on day 0 of AZD1222 vaccination. The receptors were sampled from an adult in good health.

The chain is built from TRBV5-1 and TRBJ2-3, with 8 bases matching TRBD2. Per the germline V gene, CDR1 is SGHRS and CDR2 is YFSETQ. The length of the CDR3 is 16 residues. J was trimmed by 6 bases and V by 0 bases; bases with no gene match: 9. The CDR3 reads CASSLAGSGGRDTQYF. The CDR3 coding sequence is TGCGCCAGCAGCTTGGCCGGGTCGGGAGGGAGGGATACGCAGTATTTT.

This chain links TRBV19 with TRBJ1-6; the D gene is possibly TRBD1 (6 bases). V was pared by 3 bases and J by 9 bases, with 18 bases between. CDR3 length: 16 amino acids. Per the germline V gene, CDR1 is LNHDA and CDR2 is SQIVND (reference sequence). The CDR3 loop is CASSMPPGAGASPLHF. For the CDR3, the DNA is TGTGCCAGTAGTATGCCTCCCGGGGCAGGGGCTTCACCCCTCCACTTT.

This clone was detected once. V and J are TRBV9 and TRBJ1-1; D gene uncertain. The CDR3 is 15 amino acids. V shed 0 bases and J shed 1 base, with 10 bases lying between them. Germline values: CDR1 SGDLS, CDR2 YYNGEE. The CDR3 loop is CASSVGGGSNTEAFF. Written as DNA, the CDR3 is TGTGCCAGCAGCGTAGGGGGAGGGTCGAACACTGAAGCTTTCTTT.

This clone showed up just once. V and J are TRBV15 and TRBJ1-2, with no clear D. The germline V gene has CDR1 LNHNV and CDR2 YYDKDF (reference sequence). The CDR3 length is 16 residues. Trimming took 2 bases from V and 0 from J, leaving 13 bases between them. CDR3: CATSRPTELANYGYTF. The CDR3 nucleotides are TGTGCCACCAGCAGACCGACCGAGTTAGCTAACTATGGCTACACCTTC.

CDR3 loop: CASSYSGVQDTQYF. The CDR3 DNA is TGTGCCAGCAGTTATAGCGGGGTCCAAGATACGCAGTATTTT. V gene TRBV25-1 combines with J gene TRBJ2-3; 8 positions match TRBD2. V lost 5 bases and J lost 5; bases outside the gene matches: 6. The CDR3 has 14 residues. Germline V gene sequence: CDR1 MGHDK, CDR2 SYGVNS. Based on the CDR3 plus reference TRBV25-1 and TRBJ2-3, the full variable domain is EADIYQTPRYLVIGTGKKITLECSQTMGHDKMYWYQQDPGMELHLIHYSYGVNSTEKGDLSSESTVSRIRTEHFPLTLESARPSHTSQYLCASSYSGVQDTQYFGPGTRLTVL.

A few counts support this clone. The J gene is TRBJ2-3, the V gene TRBV3-1 (or the pseudogene TRBV3-2); D call uncertain. This CDR3 is 15 amino acids long. Trimming took 4 bases from V and 5 from J, leaving 16 bases between them. Germline loops: CDR1 LGHDT, CDR2 YNNKEL (reference sequence). The CDR3 DNA follows: TGTGCCAGCAGCCTAAGGGCCACAGATAAAGATACGCAGTATTTT. This translates into CASSLRATDKDTQYF.

J is TRBJ1-1 and V is TRBV5-4; weak D call: TRBD1 (5 bases). The CDR3 is 13 residues long. CDR1 is SGHNT and CDR2 is YYREEE in the germline V gene (reference sequence). The V and J ends lost 3 bases and 3 bases respectively, with 9 bases between them. The CDR3 reads CASSSAGHTEAFF. Here the CDR3 DNA reads TGTGCCAGCAGCTCCGCAGGGCACACTGAAGCTTTCTTT.

This chain uses TRBV7-9 with TRBJ1-3; 7 bases are a match to TRBD1. Germline CDR1 SEHNR, CDR2 FQNEAQ (reference sequence). The CDR3 is made up of 18 amino acids. V trimming: 4 bases; J trimming: 0 bases; junction bases outside the gene matches: 12. The CDR3 loop is CASSSRVGQWSSGNTIYF. In DNA, the CDR3 is TGTGCCAGCAGCTCGCGAGTGGGACAGTGGAGCTCTGGAAACACCATATATTTT.

V gene TRBV19 combines with J gene TRBJ2-2; D gene ambiguous. Trimming shortened V by 1 base and J by 6 bases, and 6 bases separated the two germline ends. The CDR3 is made up of 13 amino acids. Germline V CDR1 and CDR2: LNHDA, SQIVND (reference sequence). The CDR3 region is CASSIAVPGELFF. DNA for the CDR3: TGTGCCAGTAGTATAGCTGTACCCGGGGAGCTGTTTTTT.

The chain has TRBV11-2 and TRBJ2-5; TRBD2 is a possible D gene (6 bases). Deletions cut 4 bases from V and 5 bases from J, with 11 bases between. The CDR3 consists of 13 residues. The V gene's germline CDR1 is SGHAT and CDR2 FQNNGV. For the CDR3, the DNA is TGTGCCAGCAGCTGGTCGGGGGTGGAGACCCAGTACTTC. Amino acids: CASSWSGVETQYF. The variable domain in full, with the rest retrieved from reference TRBV11-2 and TRBJ2-5, is EAGVAQSPRYKIIEKRQSVAFWCNPISGHATLYWYQQILGQGPKLLIQFQNNGVVDDSQLPKDRFSAERLKGVDSTLKIQPAKLEDSAVYLCASSWSGVETQYFGPGTRLLVL.

This chain links TRBV28 with TRBJ2-7, with a tentative D call TRBD2 (5 bases). Trimming stripped 5 bases from V and 7 bases from J, with 12 bases between. This CDR3 is built from 12 residues. Germline CDR1 is MDHEN and CDR2 is SYDVKM. The CDR3 sequence: CASSPPSGEQYF. The CDR3, as DNA: TGTGCCAGCAGTCCCCCGTCGGGGGAGCAGTACTTC.

V usage is TRBV9 and J usage is TRBJ2-1; D unclear. CDR1 SGDLS and CDR2 YYNGEE come from the germline V gene. V dropped 1 base and J dropped 3 bases, with 5 bases sitting between them. The CDR3 covers 13 residues. In nucleotides, the CDR3 is TGTGCCAGCAGCGTATATGGCTACAATGAGCAGTTCTTC. This encodes CASSVYGYNEQFF.

In its sample, this clone was seen a few times. V usage is TRBV30 and J usage is TRBJ1-1; weak D call: TRBD1 (5 bases). V was cut by 3 bases and J by 6 bases, with 11 bases left in between. This CDR3 comprises 12 residues. Germline V gene lookup returns CDR1 GTSNPN and CDR2 SVGIG (reference sequence). CDR3 sequence: CAWSRAGPEAFF. Here the CDR3 DNA reads TGTGCCTGGAGCCGGGCGGGGCCTGAAGCTTTCTTT.

This clone was seen more than once but under ten times. The DNA is left out, because the CDR3 cannot be placed on it with certainty; the CDR3 is given as TCRdb lists it. This chain joins TRBV12-1 and TRBJ1-4. TRBV12-1 is given as a pseudogene. The CDR3 is 16 residues long, counting both termini. The CDR3 sequence is CASSFGPGAANEKLFF.

This clone was recorded only once. The chain joins TRBV5-4 to TRBJ2-2; D might be TRBD1 (6 bases). The CDR3 spans 15 residues. V lost 8 bases and J lost 2, with 16 bases in between. Per germline, CDR1 SGHNT and CDR2 YYREEE (reference sequence). The CDR3 DNA sequence: TGTGCCAGTAGACCCGGGACACCTAACACCGGGGAGCTGTTTTTT. Its translation: CASRPGTPNTGELFF.

On this clone itself: In the same sample, other DNA sequences code for this CDR3. This chain joins TRBV5-1 and TRBJ1-1; the D is unclear. Per the germline V gene, CDR1 is SGHRS and CDR2 is YFSETQ. CDR3 size: 14 residues. Between the trimmed V and J ends, which lost 0 bases and 2 bases, there was a span of 8 bases. The CDR3 here is CASSLGPSNTEAFF. CDR3 in DNA: TGCGCCAGCAGCTTGGGCCCGAGTAACACTGAAGCTTTCTTT.

For this clone: Other nucleotide sequences in the sample specify the same CDR3. The rearrangement links TRBV30 to TRBJ2-3; 7 bases agree with TRBD1. Germline V gives CDR1 GTSNPN, CDR2 SVGIG (reference sequence). J was trimmed by 3 bases and V by 0 bases; bases with no gene match: 3. This CDR3 is built from 14 residues. CDR3 region: CAWSVRRGTDTQYF. CDR3 coding DNA: TGTGCCTGGAGTGTACGCAGGGGGACAGATACGCAGTATTTT.

The rearrangement joins TRBV9 to TRBJ2-3; D is tentatively TRBD1 or TRBD2 (6 bases each). The V and J ends lost 4 bases and 2 bases respectively, with 14 bases between them. Germline CDR1 SGDLS, CDR2 YYNGEE. This CDR3 is 15 amino acids long. CDR3 residues: CASSPRGLNTDTQYF. The DNA for the CDR3 is TGTGCCAGCAGCCCTCGGGGGCTCAACACAGATACGCAGTATTTT.

The chain has TRBV6-5 and TRBJ2-1; 11 nucleotides match TRBD2. After removal of 4 bases from V and 7 bases from J, the junction contained 6 bases not matched to a gene. Germline lookup yields CDR1 MNHEY and CDR2 SVGAGI. CDR3 length equals 15 residues. The CDR3 loop is CASSLLAGARNEQFF. The CDR3 nucleotides are TGTGCCAGCAGTTTACTAGCGGGAGCGAGAAATGAGCAGTTCTTC.

This sequence joins TRBV7-2 and TRBJ1-1; D gene uncertain. Trimming pared 3 bases from V and 6 bases from J, leaving 11 bases between. The CDR3 totals 13 residues. Looked up from germline, CDR1 is SGHTA and CDR2 is FQGNSA. The chain's CDR3 is CASSFKGGAEAFF. CDR3 in DNA: TGTGCCAGCAGCTTTAAGGGAGGAGCTGAAGCTTTCTTT.

J is TRBJ2-2 and V is TRBV3-1 (or the pseudogene TRBV3-2), with D uncertain. The V gene lost 4 bases and the J gene lost 5 bases, with 11 bases spanning the gap. The germline CDR1 and CDR2 sequences are LGHDT and YNNKEL (reference sequence). This CDR3 spans 14 amino acids. The CDR3 protein is CASSRKVRTGELFF. CDR3 coding DNA: TGTGCCAGCAGCCGAAAAGTTAGAACCGGGGAGCTGTTTTTT.

The chain joins TRBV5-6 to TRBJ1-3; D is unclear. Germline CDR1 is SGHDT and CDR2 is YYEEEE. V was clipped by 4 bases and J by 1 base, with 9 bases between them. This CDR3 has 14 amino acids. DNA of the CDR3: TGTGCCAGCAGCCCATCCTTATCTGGAAACACCATATATTTT. Its protein is CASSPSLSGNTIYF.

The CDR3 loop is CASSLDTDTQYF. CDR3 nucleotide sequence: TGTGCCAGCAGCTTAGACACAGATACGCAGTATTTT. The V gene is TRBV7-9, the J gene TRBJ2-3, with D unresolved. The V and J ends lost 1 base and 2 bases respectively, with 1 base between them. In germline, CDR1 is SEHNR, CDR2 FQNEAQ (reference sequence). This CDR3 spans 12 amino acids.

The V call is TRBV27, the J call TRBJ2-1, with 8 bases lining up with TRBD2. The germline gives CDR1 MNHEY, CDR2 SMNVEV (reference sequence). The CDR3 spans 15 residues. V was pared by 2 bases and J by 9 bases, with 9 bases of the junction left unmatched. In DNA form, the CDR3 reads TGTGCCAGCAGTTTAGGGACTAGTCCCACAAGTGAGCAGTTCTTC. Residues: CASSLGTSPTSEQFF.

The gene calls are TRBV5-5 and TRBJ2-2; D gene uncertain. Trimming pared 2 bases from V and 0 bases from J, leaving 5 bases between. CDR1 is SGHKS and CDR2 is YYEKEE in the germline V gene (reference sequence). The CDR3 totals 14 residues. The CDR3 coding sequence is TGTGCCAGCAGCTTTAAAACGAACACCGGGGAGCTGTTTTTT. This sequence encodes CASSFKTNTGELFF.

The V and J genes are TRBV2 and TRBJ1-1, with D possibly matching TRBD1 (5 bases). CDR3 length: 14 amino acids. Trimming shortened V by 8 bases and J by 5 bases, and 18 bases separated the two germline ends. In germline, CDR1 is SNHLY, CDR2 FYNNEI. The CDR3 bases are TGTGCCAGCCTTGGGGAGATGGGGCGGACTGAAGCTTTCTTT. It codes for CASLGEMGRTEAFF.

The sample holds a few counts of this clone. The rearrangement uses TRBV18 and TRBJ1-1; TRBD1 agrees at 8 bases. Germline loops: CDR1 KGHSH, CDR2 LQKENI. Losses at the gene ends were 3 bases for V and 5 bases for J; bases not matched to a gene: 5. This CDR3 has 14 residues. In nucleotides, the CDR3 is TGTGCCAGCTCACCTGGACAGGGATTGACTGAAGCTTTCTTT. The encoded protein is CASSPGQGLTEAFF.

The V call is TRBV4-2, the J call TRBJ2-1; D is perhaps TRBD1 or TRBD2 (5 bases each). The CDR3 extends over 15 amino acids. Looked up from germline, CDR1 is LGHNA and CDR2 is YNFKEQ. The ends were cut back, 4 bases at V and 6 bases at J, with 16 bases in the middle. CDR3 loop: CASSPNTGPANEQFF. The DNA of the CDR3 is TGTGCCAGCAGCCCGAACACGGGGCCAGCCAATGAGCAGTTCTTC.